This T cell receptor beta chain was captured in a study of blood T cells in healthy people across ages. With a J-beta primer mix and a sample-barcoded 5' primer, a second PCR ran about 6 to 11 cycles. A template-switch adaptor containing 12 random nucleotides labeled each cDNA molecule. TCRdb re-derived calls from the 5' RACE reads in MiXCR, one entry per CDR3 protein. The sample carries hundreds of thousands of distinct CDR3 sequences, roughly 60% recorded once. Trimming removed 11 bases at V and 7 bases at J, with 17 bases between. The CDR3 totals 12 residues. The germline CDR1 and CDR2 sequences are WNHNN and SYGVQD (reference sequence).

V usage is TRBV10-1 and J usage is TRBJ1-2, with unresolved D. Sequencing was performed on blood. The TCR originated in a young man in good health. This chain's CDR3 is CAVWTQPGGYTF. CDR3 DNA: TGCGCCGTCTGGACTCAGCCGGGTGGCTACACCTTC.